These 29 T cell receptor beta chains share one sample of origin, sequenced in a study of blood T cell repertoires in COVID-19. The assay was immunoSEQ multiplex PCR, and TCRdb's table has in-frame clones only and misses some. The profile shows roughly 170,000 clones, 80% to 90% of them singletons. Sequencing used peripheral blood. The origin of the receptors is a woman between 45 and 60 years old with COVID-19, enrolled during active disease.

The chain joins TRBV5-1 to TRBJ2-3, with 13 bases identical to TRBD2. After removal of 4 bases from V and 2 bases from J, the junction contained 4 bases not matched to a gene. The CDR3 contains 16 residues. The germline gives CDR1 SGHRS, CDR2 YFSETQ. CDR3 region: CASSPGLAGYTDTQYF. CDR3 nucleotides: TGCGCCAGCAGCCCGGGACTAGCGGGGTACACAGATACGCAGTATTTT.

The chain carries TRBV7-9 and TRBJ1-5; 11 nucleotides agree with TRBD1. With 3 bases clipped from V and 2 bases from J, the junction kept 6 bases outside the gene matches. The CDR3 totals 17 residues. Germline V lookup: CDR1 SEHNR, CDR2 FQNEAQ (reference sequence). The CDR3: CASSLGTGGIRNQPQHF. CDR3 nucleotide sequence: TGTGCCAGCAGCTTGGGGACAGGGGGGATACGCAATCAGCCCCAGCATTTT.

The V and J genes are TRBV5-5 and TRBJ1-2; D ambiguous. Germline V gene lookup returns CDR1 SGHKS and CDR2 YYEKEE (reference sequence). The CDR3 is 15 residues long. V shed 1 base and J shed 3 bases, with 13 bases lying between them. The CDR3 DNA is TGTGCCAGCAGCTTGTTTCCGGAGAGCGACTATGGCTACACCTTC. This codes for CASSLFPESDYGYTF.

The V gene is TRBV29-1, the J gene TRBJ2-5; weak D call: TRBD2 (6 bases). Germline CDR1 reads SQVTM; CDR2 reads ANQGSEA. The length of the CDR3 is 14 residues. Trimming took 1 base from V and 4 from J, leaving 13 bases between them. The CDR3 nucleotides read TGCAGCGTTGAAGGCGGGGCAATCCGAGAGACCCAGTACTTC. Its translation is CSVEGGAIRETQYF.

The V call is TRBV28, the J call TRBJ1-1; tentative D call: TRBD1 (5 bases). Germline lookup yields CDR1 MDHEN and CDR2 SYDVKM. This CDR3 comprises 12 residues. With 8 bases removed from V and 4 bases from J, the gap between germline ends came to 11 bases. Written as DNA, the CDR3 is TGTGCCAGCGGGGGGTGGAGCACTGAAGCTTTCTTT. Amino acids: CASGGWSTEAFF.

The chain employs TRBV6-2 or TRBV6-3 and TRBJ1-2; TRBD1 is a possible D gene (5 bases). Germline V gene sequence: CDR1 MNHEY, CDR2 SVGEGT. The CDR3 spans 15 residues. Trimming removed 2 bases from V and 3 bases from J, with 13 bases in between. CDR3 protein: CASSYRGSGYYGYTF. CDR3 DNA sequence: TGTGCCAGCAGTTACCGGGGGAGCGGGTACTATGGCTACACCTTC.

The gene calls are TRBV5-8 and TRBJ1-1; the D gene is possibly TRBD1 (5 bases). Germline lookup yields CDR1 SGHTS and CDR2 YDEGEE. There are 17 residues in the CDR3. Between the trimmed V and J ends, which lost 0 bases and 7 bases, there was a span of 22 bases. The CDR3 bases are TGTGCCAGCAGCTTGGGTACCGGGGGACGGGTCAACGGTGAAGCTTTCTTT. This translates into CASSLGTGGRVNGEAFF.

CDR3 in amino acids: CASSDIAGGMRSYEQYF. The CDR3 DNA reads as TGTGCCAGCAGTGACATAGCGGGGGGGATGCGCTCCTACGAGCAGTACTTC. This chain joins TRBV6-1 and TRBJ2-7; 11 nucleotides match TRBD2. V was pared by 3 bases and J by 0 bases, with 7 bases of the junction left unmatched. The CDR3 covers 17 residues. Germline V gene sequence: CDR1 MNHNS, CDR2 SASEGT.

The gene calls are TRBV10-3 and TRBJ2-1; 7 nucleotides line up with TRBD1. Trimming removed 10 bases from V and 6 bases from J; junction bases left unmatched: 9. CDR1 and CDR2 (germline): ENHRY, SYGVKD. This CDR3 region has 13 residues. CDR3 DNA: TGTGCCAACTCCGGGACAGAGGCCAATGAGCAGTTCTTC. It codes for CANSGTEANEQFF.

This CDR3 is CASDQGRTSVPETQYF. Here the CDR3 DNA reads TGTGCCAGCGACCAGGGGAGGACTAGCGTTCCAGAGACCCAGTACTTC. The chain links TRBV19 to TRBJ2-5, with TRBD2 identical over 9 bases. Germline CDR1 is LNHDA and CDR2 is SQIVND (reference sequence). V gave up 9 bases and J gave up 4 bases; unmatched junction bases: 15. This CDR3 is 16 amino acids long.

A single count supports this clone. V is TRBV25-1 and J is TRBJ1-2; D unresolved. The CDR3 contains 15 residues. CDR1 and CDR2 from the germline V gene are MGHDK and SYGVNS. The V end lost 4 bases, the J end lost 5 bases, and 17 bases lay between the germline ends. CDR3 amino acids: CASSGPYGQPYGYTF. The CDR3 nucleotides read TGTGCCAGCAGTGGGCCCTATGGGCAGCCTTATGGCTACACCTTC.

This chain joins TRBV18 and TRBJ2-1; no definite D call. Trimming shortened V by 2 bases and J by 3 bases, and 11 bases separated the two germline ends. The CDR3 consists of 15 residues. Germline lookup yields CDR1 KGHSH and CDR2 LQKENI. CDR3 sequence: CASSPTDMFYNEQFF. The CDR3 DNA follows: TGTGCCAGCTCACCAACAGACATGTTCTACAATGAGCAGTTCTTC.

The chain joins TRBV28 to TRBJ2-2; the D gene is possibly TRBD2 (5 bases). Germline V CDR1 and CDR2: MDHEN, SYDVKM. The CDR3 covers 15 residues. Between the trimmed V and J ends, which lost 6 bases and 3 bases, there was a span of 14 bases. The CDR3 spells CASSLTGVDTGELFF. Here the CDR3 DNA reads TGTGCCAGCAGCCTGACCGGGGTCGACACCGGGGAGCTGTTTTTT.

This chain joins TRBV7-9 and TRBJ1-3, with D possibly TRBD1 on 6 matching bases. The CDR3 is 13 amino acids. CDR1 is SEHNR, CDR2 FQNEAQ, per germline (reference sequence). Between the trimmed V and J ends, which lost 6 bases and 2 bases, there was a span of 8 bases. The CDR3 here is CASRTGTGNTIYF. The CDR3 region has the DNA TGTGCCAGCAGAACAGGGACTGGAAACACCATATATTTT.

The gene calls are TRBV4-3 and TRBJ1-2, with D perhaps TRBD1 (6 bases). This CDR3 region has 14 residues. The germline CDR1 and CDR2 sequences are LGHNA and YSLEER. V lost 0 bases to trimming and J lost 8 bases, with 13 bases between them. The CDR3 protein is CASSQDTGLGGYTF. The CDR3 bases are TGCGCCAGCAGCCAAGATACAGGGTTGGGGGGCTACACCTTC.

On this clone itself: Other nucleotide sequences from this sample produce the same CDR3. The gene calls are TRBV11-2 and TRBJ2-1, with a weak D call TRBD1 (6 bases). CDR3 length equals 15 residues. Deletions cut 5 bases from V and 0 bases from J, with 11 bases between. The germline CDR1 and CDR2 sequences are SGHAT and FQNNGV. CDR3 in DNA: TGTGCCAGCAGCCGACAGGTGTCCTCCTACAATGAGCAGTTCTTC. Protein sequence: CASSRQVSSYNEQFF. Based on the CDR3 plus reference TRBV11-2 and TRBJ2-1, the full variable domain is EAGVAQSPRYKIIEKRQSVAFWCNPISGHATLYWYQQILGQGPKLLIQFQNNGVVDDSQLPKDRFSAERLKGVDSTLKIQPAKLEDSAVYLCASSRQVSSYNEQFFGPGTRLTVL.

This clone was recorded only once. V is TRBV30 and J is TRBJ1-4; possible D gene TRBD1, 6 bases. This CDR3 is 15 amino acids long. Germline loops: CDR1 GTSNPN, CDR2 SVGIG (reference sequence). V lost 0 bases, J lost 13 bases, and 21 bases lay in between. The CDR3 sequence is CAWSVIGHSRGGLFF. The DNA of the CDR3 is TGTGCCTGGAGTGTAATAGGACACTCGAGAGGGGGACTGTTTTTT.

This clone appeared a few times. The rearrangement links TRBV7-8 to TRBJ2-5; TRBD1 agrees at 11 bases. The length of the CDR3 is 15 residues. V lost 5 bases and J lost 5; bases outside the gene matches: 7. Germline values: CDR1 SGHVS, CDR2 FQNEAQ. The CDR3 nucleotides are TGTGCCAGCAGCCCGGACAGGGGGCGGGGGGAGACCCAGTACTTC. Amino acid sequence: CASSPDRGRGETQYF.

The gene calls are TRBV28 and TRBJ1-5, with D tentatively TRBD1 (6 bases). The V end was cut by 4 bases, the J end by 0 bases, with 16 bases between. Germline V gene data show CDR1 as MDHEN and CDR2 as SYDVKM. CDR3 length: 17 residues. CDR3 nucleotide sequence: TGTGCCAGCAGTTCCTCCGGACAGCCTTATAGCAATCAGCCCCAGCATTTT. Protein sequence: CASSSSGQPYSNQPQHF.

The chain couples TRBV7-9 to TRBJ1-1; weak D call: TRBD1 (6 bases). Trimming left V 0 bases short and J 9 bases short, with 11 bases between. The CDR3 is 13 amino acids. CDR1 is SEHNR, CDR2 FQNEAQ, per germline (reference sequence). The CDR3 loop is CASSLAPDRKAFF. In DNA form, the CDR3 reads TGTGCCAGCAGCTTAGCCCCGGACAGAAAAGCTTTCTTT.

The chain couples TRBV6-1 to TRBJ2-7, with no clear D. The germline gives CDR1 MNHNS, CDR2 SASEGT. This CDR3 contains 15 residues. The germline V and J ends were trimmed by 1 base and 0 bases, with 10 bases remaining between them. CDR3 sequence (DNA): TGTGCCAGCAGTGAAGAAGGAGTGAGCTCCTACGAGCAGTACTTC. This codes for CASSEEGVSSYEQYF.

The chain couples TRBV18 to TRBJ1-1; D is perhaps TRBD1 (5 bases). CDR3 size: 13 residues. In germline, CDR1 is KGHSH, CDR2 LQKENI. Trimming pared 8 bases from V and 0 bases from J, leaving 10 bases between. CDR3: CASTGHLNTEAFF. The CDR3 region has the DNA TGTGCCAGCACCGGACACTTGAACACTGAAGCTTTCTTT.

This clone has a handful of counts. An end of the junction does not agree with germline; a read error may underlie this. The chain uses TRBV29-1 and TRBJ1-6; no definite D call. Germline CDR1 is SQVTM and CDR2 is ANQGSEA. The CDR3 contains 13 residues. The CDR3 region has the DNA TGCAGCGTTCAAGAACAAACAAATTCACCCCTCCACTTT. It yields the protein CSVQEQTNSPLHF.

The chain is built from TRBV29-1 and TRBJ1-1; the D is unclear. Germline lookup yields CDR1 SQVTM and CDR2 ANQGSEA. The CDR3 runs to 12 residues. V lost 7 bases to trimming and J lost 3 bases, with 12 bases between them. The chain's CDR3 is CSAAEGHTEAFF. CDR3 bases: TGCAGCGCTGCCGAGGGTCACACTGAAGCTTTCTTT.

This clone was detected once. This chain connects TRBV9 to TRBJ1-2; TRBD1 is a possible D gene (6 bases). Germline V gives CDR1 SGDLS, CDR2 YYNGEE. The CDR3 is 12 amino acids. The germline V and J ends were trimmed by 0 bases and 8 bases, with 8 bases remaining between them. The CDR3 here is CASSVAGDGYTF. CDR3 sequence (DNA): TGTGCCAGCAGCGTAGCAGGGGACGGCTACACCTTC.

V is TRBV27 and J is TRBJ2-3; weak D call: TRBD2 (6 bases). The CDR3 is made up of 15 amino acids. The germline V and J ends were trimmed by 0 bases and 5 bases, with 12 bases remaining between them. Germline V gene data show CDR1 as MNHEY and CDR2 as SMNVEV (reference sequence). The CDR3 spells CASSLSRLEGDTQYF. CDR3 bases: TGTGCCAGCAGTTTATCAAGACTAGAGGGAGATACGCAGTATTTT.

Written as DNA, the CDR3 is TGTGCCAGCAGCTTTAGACTAGCCCCAGATACGCAGTATTTT. As protein: CASSFRLAPDTQYF. The chain combines TRBV7-8 with TRBJ2-3; 7 bases match TRBD2. This CDR3 contains 14 residues. Trimming at V came to 3 bases and at J to 4 bases, leaving 4 bases not matched to a gene. Germline values: CDR1 SGHVS, CDR2 FQNEAQ.

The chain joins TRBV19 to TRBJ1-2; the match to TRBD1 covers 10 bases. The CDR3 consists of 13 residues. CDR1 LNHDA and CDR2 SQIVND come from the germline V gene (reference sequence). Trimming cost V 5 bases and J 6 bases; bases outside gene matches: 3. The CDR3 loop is CASSFGQGDGYTF. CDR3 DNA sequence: TGTGCCAGTAGTTTCGGACAGGGGGATGGCTACACCTTC.

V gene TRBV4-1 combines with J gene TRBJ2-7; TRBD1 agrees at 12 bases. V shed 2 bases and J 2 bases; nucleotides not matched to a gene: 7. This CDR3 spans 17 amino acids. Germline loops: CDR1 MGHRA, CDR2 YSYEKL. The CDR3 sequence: CASSQYSGTGGPYEQYF. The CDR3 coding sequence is TGCGCCAGCAGCCAATACTCCGGGACAGGGGGCCCCTACGAGCAGTACTTC.